The next 12 T cell receptor beta chains were all read from a single sample in a study of T cells after yellow fever vaccination. Via MiXCR, TCRdb re-called the 5' RACE reads, giving one row per CDR3 protein. The sample comprises 300,000 to 450,000 distinct CDR3 sequences, under 7.5% of which are singletons, and 15% rests with the top ten. The sample consisted of PBMCs, taken 5 days after the yellow fever booster vaccination. These receptors were taken from a young man who received the YFV17D yellow fever vaccine.

This clonotype was counted a few times. V is TRBV28 and J is TRBJ1-1; possible D gene TRBD1, 6 bases. Trimming pared 2 bases from V and 1 base from J, leaving 11 bases between. This CDR3 comprises 15 residues. Germline V gene data show CDR1 as MDHEN and CDR2 as SYDVKM. The CDR3 protein is CASSLGGAQNTEAFF. CDR3 in DNA: TGTGCCAGCAGTTTAGGGGGGGCGCAGAACACTGAAGCTTTCTTT.

This chain links TRBV27 with TRBJ2-1, with 12 bases that match TRBD2. Losses at the gene ends were 11 bases for V and 0 bases for J; bases not matched to a gene: 8. This CDR3 has 16 amino acids. Germline V gene lookup returns CDR1 MNHEY and CDR2 SMNVEV (reference sequence). CDR3 residues: CASGTSGYSSYNEQFF. In nucleotides, the CDR3 is TGTGCCTCAGGGACTAGCGGGTATAGCTCCTACAATGAGCAGTTCTTC.

In its sample, this clonotype was seen many times. The chain has TRBV12-3 or TRBV12-4 and TRBJ2-5; D possibly corresponds to TRBD1 (6 bases). This CDR3 comprises 14 residues. V lost 6 bases, J lost 1 base, and 12 bases lay in between. The CDR3 region has the DNA TGTGCCAGCAGCCGACAGGCACCCCAAGAGACCCAGTACTTC. Translated: CASSRQAPQETQYF.

This clonotype was counted ten times or more. The chain has TRBV5-1 and TRBJ2-5, with a tentative D call TRBD1 (7 bases). Germline V gene lookup returns CDR1 SGHRS and CDR2 YFSETQ. The V end was cut by 4 bases, the J end by 3 bases, with 13 bases between. The CDR3 has 14 amino acids. The chain's CDR3 is CASSPGGGEETQYF. CDR3 bases: TGCGCCAGCAGCCCTGGAGGGGGCGAAGAGACCCAGTACTTC.

There are many counts of this clonotype. The chain couples TRBV20-1 to TRBJ2-1; D ambiguous. The V and J ends lost 3 bases and 4 bases respectively, with 4 bases between them. CDR3 length: 11 residues. The V gene's germline CDR1 is DFQATT and CDR2 SNEGSKA (reference sequence). CDR3 protein: CSARMYNEQFF. The CDR3 region has the DNA TGCAGTGCTAGGATGTACAATGAGCAGTTCTTC.

This clonotype came up many times. The rearrangement uses TRBV5-6 and TRBJ2-1, with D perhaps TRBD2 (7 bases). The CDR3 is 15 amino acids. V was trimmed by 2 bases and J by 4 bases, leaving 13 bases between them. Looked up from germline, CDR1 is SGHDT and CDR2 is YYEEEE. CDR3 in DNA: TGTGCCAGCAGCTTAGCGGGACAAGAATACAATGAGCAGTTCTTC. Residues: CASSLAGQEYNEQFF.

The chain joins TRBV25-1 to TRBJ2-5; no definite D call. V gave up 3 bases and J gave up 5 bases, with 10 bases separating them. The CDR3 totals 13 residues. Germline values: CDR1 MGHDK, CDR2 SYGVNS. This CDR3 reads CASSDLYAETQYF. The CDR3 DNA is TGTGCCAGCAGTGATCTCTACGCTGAGACCCAGTACTTC.

In its sample, this clonotype was seen a few times. The rearrangement uses TRBV28 and TRBJ2-7; D may be TRBD2 (7 bases). The CDR3 has 14 residues. V gave up 6 bases and J gave up 5 bases, with 17 bases separating them. The germline V gene has CDR1 MDHEN and CDR2 SYDVKM. The CDR3 sequence: CASRRRAGHNEQYF. The CDR3 DNA reads TGTGCCAGCAGACGACGAGCGGGACATAACGAGCAGTACTTC. Complete variable domain (other parts from reference TRBV28 and TRBJ2-7): DVKVTQSSRYLVKRTGEKVFLECVQDMDHENMFWYRQDPGLGLRLIYFSYDVKMKEKGDIPEGYSVSREKKERFSLILESASTNQTSMYLCASRRRAGHNEQYFGPGTRLTVT.

This chain's CDR3 is CASSRSGDSNIQYF. The CDR3 DNA reads as TGTGCCAGCAGTCGCTCTGGGGACAGCAACATTCAGTACTTC. V is TRBV6-1 and J is TRBJ2-4, with 7 bases fitting TRBD1. The CDR3 runs to 14 residues. J was trimmed by 7 bases and V by 5 bases; bases with no gene match: 8. CDR1 is MNHNS, CDR2 SASEGT, per germline.

This clonotype has only a few counts. The chain carries TRBV5-1 and TRBJ1-5; D might be TRBD1 (5 bases). The V gene lost 3 bases and the J gene lost 7 bases, with 14 bases spanning the gap. The CDR3 is made up of 14 amino acids. The germline CDR1 and CDR2 sequences are SGHRS and YFSETQ. Here the CDR3 reads CASSSDGGGQPQHF. CDR3 nucleotide sequence: TGCGCCAGCAGCTCGGACGGGGGAGGACAGCCCCAGCATTTT.

This clonotype was counted only a few times. The rearrangement uses TRBV20-1 and TRBJ2-1; tentatively, D is TRBD1 (5 bases). The CDR3 contains 15 residues. Trimming took 1 base from V and 6 from J, leaving 16 bases between them. Germline CDR1 DFQATT, CDR2 SNEGSKA (reference sequence). CDR3 DNA sequence: TGCAGTGCTAGAGCTCACAGGACACCCCTCAATGAGCAGTTCTTC. Amino acids: CSARAHRTPLNEQFF.

This clonotype was observed at least ten times. The chain carries TRBV7-2 and TRBJ2-3; the D call may be TRBD1 or TRBD2 (6 bases each). This CDR3 is built from 14 residues. V shed 6 bases and J shed 6 bases, with 16 bases lying between them. Germline V gene data show CDR1 as SGHTA and CDR2 as FQGNSA. The CDR3 region is CASSLFGGADTQYF. Here the CDR3 DNA reads TGTGCCAGCAGTCTCTTCGGGGGCGCGGATACGCAGTATTTT.